These 8 T cell receptor beta chains were all obtained from the same sample, sequenced in a study of memory CD4+ T cells and cytomegalovirus serostatus. The sort gate was single viable CD3+CD4+CD8-CD45RO+ cells for memory CD4+ T cells. TCRdb's table, derived via immunoSEQ multiplex PCR, lists solely in-frame clones and lacks some. The sample consists of some 50,000 clones, roughly 79% of them appearing once. Input material: memory CD4+ T cells from blood. Source of these receptors: an adult in good health and CMV-seronegative.

The V and J genes are TRBV6-4 and TRBJ1-1; no clear D. The CDR3 covers 13 residues. Germline CDR1 and CDR2: MRHNA and SNTAGT. Between the trimmed V and J ends, which lost 4 bases and 0 bases, there was a span of 6 bases. The CDR3 loop is CASSARMNTEAFF. CDR3 DNA: TGTGCCAGCAGTGCACGGATGAACACTGAAGCTTTCTTT.

This chain links TRBV6-4 with TRBJ1-3; no reliable D call. The CDR3 totals 17 residues. CDR1 and CDR2 (germline): MRHNA, SNTAGT. Trimming shortened V by 3 bases and J by 0 bases, and 15 bases separated the two germline ends. CDR3 region: CASSDSNGLFSGNTIYF. The CDR3 DNA reads as TGTGCCAGCAGTGATTCCAACGGGTTATTCTCTGGAAACACCATATATTTT.

This chain joins TRBV19 and TRBJ2-5, with D maybe TRBD2 (5 bases). Deletions cut 11 bases from V and 5 bases from J, with 18 bases between. CDR1 LNHDA and CDR2 SQIVND come from the germline V gene (reference sequence). This CDR3 is 13 amino acids long. CDR3 sequence: CACTSGPRETQYF. CDR3 coding DNA: TGTGCCTGTACCAGCGGACCCCGGGAGACCCAGTACTTC.

The chain recombines TRBV4-1 with TRBJ1-1; D gene ambiguous. Germline V gives CDR1 MGHRA, CDR2 YSYEKL. The V end was cut by 0 bases, the J end by 8 bases, with 13 bases between. This CDR3 spans 14 amino acids. Written as DNA, the CDR3 is TGCGCCAGCAGCCAAGATATCGCGAAGGCGGAAGCTTTCTTT. Protein product: CASSQDIAKAEAFF.

V is TRBV9 and J is TRBJ2-7; perhaps TRBD1 as D (5 bases). V was clipped by 2 bases and J by 5 bases, with 11 bases between them. In germline, CDR1 is SGDLS, CDR2 YYNGEE. This CDR3 has 13 amino acids. CDR3 sequence: CASSVQGYDEQYF. Here the CDR3 DNA reads TGTGCCAGCAGCGTCCAGGGCTATGACGAGCAGTACTTC. Drawing the rest from reference TRBV9 and TRBJ2-7, the complete variable domain is DSGVTQTPKHLITATGQRVTLRCSPRSGDLSVYWYQQSLDQGLQFLIQYYNGEERAKGNILERFSAQQFPDLHSELNLSSLELGDSALYFCASSVQGYDEQYFGPGTRLTVT.

V is TRBV5-4 and J is TRBJ2-5, with 8 bases aligning to TRBD1. Germline loops: CDR1 SGHNT, CDR2 YYREEE (reference sequence). Germline trimming cut 0 bases from V and 5 bases from J; bases unmatched to any gene: 3. This CDR3 has 14 residues. This chain's CDR3 is CASSLDDRGETQYF. The CDR3 DNA is TGTGCCAGCAGCTTGGATGACAGGGGTGAGACCCAGTACTTC.

The chain carries TRBV28 and TRBJ2-1; D gene uncertain. Germline assignment: CDR1 MDHEN and CDR2 SYDVKM. V gave up 8 bases and J gave up 0 bases, with 17 bases separating them. The CDR3 totals 16 residues. The DNA for the CDR3 is TGTGCCAGCCCCCCCGCCCCAGTTCGCTCCTACAATGAGCAGTTCTTC. The encoded protein is CASPPAPVRSYNEQFF.

A few counts support this clone. V and J are TRBV30 and TRBJ1-1; D unresolved. This CDR3 has 13 amino acids. The V gene lost 3 bases and the J gene lost 0 bases, with 8 bases spanning the gap. Germline loops: CDR1 GTSNPN, CDR2 SVGIG (reference sequence). CDR3 DNA: TGTGCCTGGAGGTATGGGGTGAACACTGAAGCTTTCTTT. Its protein product is CAWRYGVNTEAFF.